This paragraph covers one T cell receptor beta chain sequence. In the original processing: How many nucleated cells were present was estimated from reference gene primer amplification. Repertoires were generated with immunoSEQ multiplex PCR, while TCRdb's copy carries only in-frame clones and drops some. V and J calls and clone size are given by that table; D and trimming were obtained from the DNA. The sample has about 63,000 clones, 80% to 90% seen once. The entry originates in a study of blood T cell repertoires in COVID-19. Germline V lookup: CDR1 LNHNV, CDR2 YYDKDF (reference sequence). The junction had 1 base not matched to a gene; V was cut back by 8 bases and J by 0 bases. CDR3 length equals 14 residues.

The genes are TRBV15 and TRBJ2-1; 10 bases agree with TRBD2. This sequence originates from a human donor in a cohort sampled during active COVID-19. The source material was peripheral blood. CDR3 loop: CATSSGSSYNEQFF. The CDR3 DNA follows: TGTGCCACCTCTAGCGGGAGCTCCTACAATGAGCAGTTCTTC.